This paragraph reports one T cell receptor (beta chain). The repertoire was sequenced with immunoSEQ multiplex PCR; TCRdb's copy has only in-frame clones and lacks some. This sample yields about 140,000 clones, of which 80% to 90% are seen a single time; 8.5% to 9.5% belongs to the top ten. These data come from a study of control samples from healthy donors and cancer patients. The germline gives CDR1 SQVTM, CDR2 ANQGSEA. With 6 bases removed from V and 3 bases from J, the gap between germline ends came to 12 bases. CDR3 length equals 13 residues. This chain uses TRBV29-1 with TRBJ1-5, with a tentative D call TRBD1 (6 bases). The receptor was isolated from a woman aged 25 to 45 in good health. Material: blood. The CDR3 sequence is CSVTQGNNQPQHF. CDR3 DNA sequence: TGCAGCGTAACTCAGGGGAACAATCAGCCCCAGCATTTT.